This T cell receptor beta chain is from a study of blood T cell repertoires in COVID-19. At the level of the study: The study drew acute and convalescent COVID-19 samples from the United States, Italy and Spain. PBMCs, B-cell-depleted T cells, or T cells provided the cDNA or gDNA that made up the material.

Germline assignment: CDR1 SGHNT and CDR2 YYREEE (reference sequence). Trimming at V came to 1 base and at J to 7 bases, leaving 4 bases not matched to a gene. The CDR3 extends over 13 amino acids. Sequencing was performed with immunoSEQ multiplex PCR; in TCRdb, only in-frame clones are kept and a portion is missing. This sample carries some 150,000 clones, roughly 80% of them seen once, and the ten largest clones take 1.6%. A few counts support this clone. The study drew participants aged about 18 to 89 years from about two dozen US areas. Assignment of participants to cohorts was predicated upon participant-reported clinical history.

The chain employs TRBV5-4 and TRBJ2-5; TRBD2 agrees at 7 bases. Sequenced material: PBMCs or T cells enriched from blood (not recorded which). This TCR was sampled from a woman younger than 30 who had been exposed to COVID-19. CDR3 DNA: TGTGCCAGCAGCTTGCGGGGGGTAGGGACCCAGTACTTC. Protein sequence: CASSLRGVGTQYF. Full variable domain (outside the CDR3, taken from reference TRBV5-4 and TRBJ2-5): ETGVTQSPTHLIKTRGQQVTLRCSSQSGHNTVSWYQQALGQGPQFIFQYYREEENGRGNFPPRFSGLQFPNYSSELNVNALELDDSALYLCASSLRGVGTQYFGPGTRLLVL.